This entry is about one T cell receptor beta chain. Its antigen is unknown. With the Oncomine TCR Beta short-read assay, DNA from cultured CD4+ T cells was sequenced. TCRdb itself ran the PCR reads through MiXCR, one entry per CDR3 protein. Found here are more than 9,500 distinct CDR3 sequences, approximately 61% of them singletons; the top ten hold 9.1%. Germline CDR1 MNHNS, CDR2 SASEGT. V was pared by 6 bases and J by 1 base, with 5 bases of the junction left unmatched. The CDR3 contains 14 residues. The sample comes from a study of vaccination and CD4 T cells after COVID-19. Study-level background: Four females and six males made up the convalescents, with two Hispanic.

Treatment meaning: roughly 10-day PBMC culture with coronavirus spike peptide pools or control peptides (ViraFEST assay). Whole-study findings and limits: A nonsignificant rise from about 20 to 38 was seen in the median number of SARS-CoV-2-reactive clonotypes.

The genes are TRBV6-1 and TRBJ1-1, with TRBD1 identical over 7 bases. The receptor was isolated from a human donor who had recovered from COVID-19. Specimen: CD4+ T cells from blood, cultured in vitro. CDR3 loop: CASRFTGENTEAFF. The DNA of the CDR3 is TGTGCCAGCAGATTTACAGGGGAGAACACTGAAGCTTTCTTT.